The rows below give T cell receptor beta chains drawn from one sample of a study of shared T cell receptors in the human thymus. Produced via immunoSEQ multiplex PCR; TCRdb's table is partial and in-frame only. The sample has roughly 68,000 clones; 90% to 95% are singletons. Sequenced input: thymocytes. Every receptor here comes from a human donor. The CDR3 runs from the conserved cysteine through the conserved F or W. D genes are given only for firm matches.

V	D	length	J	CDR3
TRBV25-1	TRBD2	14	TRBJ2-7	CASRLSGGLYEQYF
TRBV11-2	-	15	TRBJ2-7	CASSLFSGGSYEQYF
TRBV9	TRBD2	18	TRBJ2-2	CASSVIAGGPDVTGELFF
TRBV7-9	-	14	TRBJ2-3	CASSIPGGTDTQYF
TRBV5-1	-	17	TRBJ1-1	CASSLAVEGLAGTEAFF
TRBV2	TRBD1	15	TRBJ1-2	CASGRDRATNYGYTF
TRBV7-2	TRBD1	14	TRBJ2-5	CASSFRDRGETQYF
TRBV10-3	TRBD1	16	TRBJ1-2	CAISSGQVSANYGYTF
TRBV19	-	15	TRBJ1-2	CASSPGVGYNYGYTF
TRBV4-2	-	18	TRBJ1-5	CASSQEVPGAPTGPPQHF
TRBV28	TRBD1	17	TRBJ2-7	CASRLRQGEFPPYEQYF
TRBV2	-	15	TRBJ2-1	CASSRGMRHYNEQFF
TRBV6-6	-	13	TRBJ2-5	CASSFPGKETQYF
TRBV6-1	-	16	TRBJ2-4	CASSEDSLEGKNIQYF
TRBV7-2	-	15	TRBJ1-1	CASSLLVGVNTEAFF
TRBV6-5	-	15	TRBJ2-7	CASSPPGPRNYEQYF
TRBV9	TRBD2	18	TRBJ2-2	CASSVARRGGLNTGELFF
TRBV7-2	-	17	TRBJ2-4	CASSSRTGRKAKNIQYF
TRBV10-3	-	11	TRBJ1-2	CAISGYYGYTF
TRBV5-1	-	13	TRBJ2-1	CASSWRAYNEQFF
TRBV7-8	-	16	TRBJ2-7	CASSQGGVRKDYEQYF
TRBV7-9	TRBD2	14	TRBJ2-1	CASSPSGGATEQFF
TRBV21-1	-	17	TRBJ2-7	CASSKLGVLGRAGEQYF
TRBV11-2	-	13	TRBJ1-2	CASSLTGTYGYTF
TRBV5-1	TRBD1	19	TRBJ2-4	CASSPAGTGRRLAKNIQYF
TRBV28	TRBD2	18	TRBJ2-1	CASSLSSLTSGNYNEQFF
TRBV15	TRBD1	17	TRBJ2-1	CATSSWHRDRAGNEQFF
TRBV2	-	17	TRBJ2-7	CASSEAPIGGAPLEQYF
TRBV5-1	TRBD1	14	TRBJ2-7	CASSLADRGYEQYF
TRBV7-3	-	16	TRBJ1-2	CASSQNPLRTIYGYTF
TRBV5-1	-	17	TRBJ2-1	CASSLRLARTSYNEQFF
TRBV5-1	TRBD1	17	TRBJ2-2	CASSPTGGELSTGELFF
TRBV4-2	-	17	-	CASSPRGLPPLRAEQYF
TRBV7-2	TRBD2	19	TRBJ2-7	CASSLPHRTSGGLMDEQYF
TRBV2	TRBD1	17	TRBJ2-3	CASRGTGGSRSTDTQYF
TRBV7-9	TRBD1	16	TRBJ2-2	CASSLAGQGSSGELFF
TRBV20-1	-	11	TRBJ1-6	CSARENSPLHF
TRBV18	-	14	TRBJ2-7	CASSPSRRPYEQYF
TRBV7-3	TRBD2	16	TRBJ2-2	CASSLRFHAGAGELFF
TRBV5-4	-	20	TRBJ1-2	CASSFPPLPRDPRGWYGYTF
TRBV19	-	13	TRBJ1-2	CASSGDRYYGHTF
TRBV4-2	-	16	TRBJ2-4	CASSQDGALAKNIQYF
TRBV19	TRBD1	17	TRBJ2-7	CASSTDQPGQIPYEQYF
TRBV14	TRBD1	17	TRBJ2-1	CASSQPYRDRLYNEQFF
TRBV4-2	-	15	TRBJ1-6	CASSQDETLGAPLHF
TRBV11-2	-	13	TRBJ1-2	CASSGSASRSYTF
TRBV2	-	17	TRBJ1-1	CASSEALRGLGSTEAFF
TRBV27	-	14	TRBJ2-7	CASSPGAGFGEQYF
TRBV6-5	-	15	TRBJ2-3	CASSYSTESTDTQYF